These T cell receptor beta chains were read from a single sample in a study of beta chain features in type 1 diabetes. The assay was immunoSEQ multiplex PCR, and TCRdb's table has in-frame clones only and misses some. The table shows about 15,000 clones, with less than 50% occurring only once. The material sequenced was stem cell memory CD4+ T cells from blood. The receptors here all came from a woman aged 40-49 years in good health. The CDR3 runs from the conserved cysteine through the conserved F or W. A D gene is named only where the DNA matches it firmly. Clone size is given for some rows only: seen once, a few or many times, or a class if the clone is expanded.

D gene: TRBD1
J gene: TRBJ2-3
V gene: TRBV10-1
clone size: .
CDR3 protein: CASGKTGEGSTDTQYF
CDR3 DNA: TGCGCCAGCGGGAAAACAGGGGAAGGGAGCACAGATACGCAGTATTTT

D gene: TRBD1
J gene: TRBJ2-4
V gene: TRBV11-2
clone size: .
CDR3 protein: CASRPQGAWDIQYF
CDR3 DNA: TGTGCCAGCAGGCCCCAGGGGGCCTGGGACATTCAGTACTTC

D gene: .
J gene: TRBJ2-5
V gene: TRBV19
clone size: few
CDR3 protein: CASSVRDTVGTQYF
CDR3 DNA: TGTGCCAGTAGTGTTCGGGACACCGTAGGGACCCAGTACTTC

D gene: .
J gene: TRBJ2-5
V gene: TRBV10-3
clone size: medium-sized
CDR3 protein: CAISENSWQETQYF
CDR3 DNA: TGTGCCATCAGTGAGAACTCCTGGCAAGAGACCCAGTACTTC

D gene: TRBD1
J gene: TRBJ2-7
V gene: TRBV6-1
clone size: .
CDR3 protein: CASSLTGTEDYEQYF
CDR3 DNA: TGTGCCAGCAGCCTAACCGGGACAGAAGACTACGAGCAGTACTTC

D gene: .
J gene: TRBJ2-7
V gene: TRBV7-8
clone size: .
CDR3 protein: CASSLRRGTYEQYF
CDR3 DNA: TGTGCCAGCAGTTTAAGACGGGGAACCTACGAGCAGTACTTC

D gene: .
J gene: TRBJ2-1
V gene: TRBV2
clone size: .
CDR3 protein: CASSVRGYNEQFF
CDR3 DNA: TGTGCCAGCAGTGTCAGGGGCTACAATGAGCAGTTCTTC

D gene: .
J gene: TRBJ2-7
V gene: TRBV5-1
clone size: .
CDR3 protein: CASSLASGTTEQYF
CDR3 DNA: TGCGCCAGCAGCTTGGCCAGCGGTACTACCGAGCAGTACTTC

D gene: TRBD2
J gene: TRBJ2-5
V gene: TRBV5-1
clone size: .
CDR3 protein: CASHLTGGRETQYF
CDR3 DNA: TGCGCCAGCCACCTGACCGGGGGGAGAGAGACCCAGTACTTC

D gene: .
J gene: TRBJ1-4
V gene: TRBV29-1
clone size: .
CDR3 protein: CSAQRSGRYEKLFF
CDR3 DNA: TGCAGCGCCCAGCGGTCGGGGAGGTACGAAAAACTGTTTTTT

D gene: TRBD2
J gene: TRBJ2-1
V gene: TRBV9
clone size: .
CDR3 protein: CASSVGSSGFNEQFF
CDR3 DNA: TGTGCCAGCAGCGTAGGTTCTAGCGGGTTCAATGAGCAGTTCTTC

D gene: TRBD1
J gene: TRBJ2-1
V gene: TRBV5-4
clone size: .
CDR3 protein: CASSRITGVKYNEQFF
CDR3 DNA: TGTGCCAGCAGCCGCATTACAGGGGTGAAGTACAATGAGCAGTTCTTC

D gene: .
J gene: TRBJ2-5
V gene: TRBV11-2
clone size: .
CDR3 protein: CASSRGVSETQYF
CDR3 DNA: TGTGCCAGCAGCCGCGGCGTATCGGAGACCCAGTACTTC

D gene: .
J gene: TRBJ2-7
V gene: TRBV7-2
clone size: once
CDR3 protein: CASSIQGGEQYF
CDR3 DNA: TGTGCCAGCAGCATACAGGGGGGGGAGCAGTACTTC

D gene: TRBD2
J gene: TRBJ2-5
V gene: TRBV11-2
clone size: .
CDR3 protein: CASSLARLAGRETQYF
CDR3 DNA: TGTGCCAGCAGCTTAGCCCGACTAGCGGGGCGCGAGACCCAGTACTTC

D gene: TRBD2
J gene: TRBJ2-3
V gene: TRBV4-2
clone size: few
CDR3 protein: CASSRDDSGGGDTQYF
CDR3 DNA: TGTGCCAGCAGCCGCGATGATAGCGGGGGGGGAGATACGCAGTATTTT

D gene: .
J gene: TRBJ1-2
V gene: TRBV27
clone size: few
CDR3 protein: CASSLVFGYGYTF
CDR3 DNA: TGTGCCAGCAGTTTAGTTTTCGGCTATGGCTACACCTTC

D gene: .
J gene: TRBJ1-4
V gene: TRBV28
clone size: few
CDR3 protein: CASSSQGSSEKLFF
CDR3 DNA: TGTGCCAGCAGTTCTCAGGGAAGCAGTGAAAAACTGTTTTTT

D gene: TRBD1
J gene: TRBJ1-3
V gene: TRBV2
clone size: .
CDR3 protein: CASSGGTGAGNTIYF
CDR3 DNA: TGTGCCAGCAGTGGGGGGACAGGGGCTGGAAACACCATATATTTT

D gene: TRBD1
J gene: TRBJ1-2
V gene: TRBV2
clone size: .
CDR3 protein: CASNPRQGVYYGYTF
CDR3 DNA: TGTGCCAGCAATCCCCGACAGGGGGTGTACTATGGCTACACCTTC

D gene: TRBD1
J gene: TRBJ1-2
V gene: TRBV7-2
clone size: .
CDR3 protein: CASRSQPATQGASGYTF
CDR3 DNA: TGTGCCAGCAGATCACAACCGGCGACCCAGGGGGCAAGTGGCTACACCTTC

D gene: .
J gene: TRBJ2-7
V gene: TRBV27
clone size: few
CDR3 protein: CASSLSPRDEQYF
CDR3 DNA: TGTGCCAGCAGTTTATCGCCCAGGGACGAGCAGTACTTC

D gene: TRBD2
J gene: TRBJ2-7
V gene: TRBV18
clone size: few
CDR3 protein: CASSPGGVQRYEQYF
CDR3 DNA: TGTGCCAGCTCACCTGGGGGGGTGCAACGCTACGAGCAGTACTTC

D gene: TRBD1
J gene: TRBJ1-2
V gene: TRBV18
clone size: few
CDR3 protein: CASSPSQGAYGYTF
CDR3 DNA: TGTGCCAGCTCACCGAGCCAGGGGGCCTATGGCTACACCTTC

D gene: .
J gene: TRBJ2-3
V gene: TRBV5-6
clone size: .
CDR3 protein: CASSRTSTDTQYF
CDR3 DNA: TGTGCCAGCAGCAGGACTAGCACAGATACGCAGTATTTT

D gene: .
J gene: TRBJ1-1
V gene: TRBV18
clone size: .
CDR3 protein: CASSLGSGEAFF
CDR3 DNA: TGTGCCAGCTCCCTGGGGAGTGGTGAAGCTTTCTTT

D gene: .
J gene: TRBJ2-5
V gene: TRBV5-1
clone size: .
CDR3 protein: CASSAPLLETQYF
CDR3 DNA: TGCGCCAGCAGCGCGCCACTCCTGGAGACCCAGTACTTC

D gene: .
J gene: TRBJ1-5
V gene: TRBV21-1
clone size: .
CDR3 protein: CASSKGSGDGNQPQHF
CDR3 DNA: TGTGCCAGCAGCAAAGGTTCAGGGGATGGCAATCAGCCCCAGCATTTT

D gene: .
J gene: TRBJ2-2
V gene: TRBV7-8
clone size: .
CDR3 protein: CASSRPPGTGELFF
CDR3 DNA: TGTGCCAGCAGCCGCCCTCCCGGCACCGGGGAGCTGTTTTTT

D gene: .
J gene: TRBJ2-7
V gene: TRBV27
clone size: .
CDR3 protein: CASSFKGYEQYF
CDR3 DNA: TGTGCCAGCAGTTTTAAGGGGTACGAGCAGTACTTC

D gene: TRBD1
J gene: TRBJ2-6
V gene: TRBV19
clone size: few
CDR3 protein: CASSIAGTGALSGANVLTF
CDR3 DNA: TGTGCCAGTAGTATAGCCGGGACAGGGGCTCTCTCTGGGGCCAACGTCCTGACTTTC

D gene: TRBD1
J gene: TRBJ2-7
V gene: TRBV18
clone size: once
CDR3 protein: CASSPLGTGIGSYEQYF
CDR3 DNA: TGTGCCAGCTCGCCTCTCGGGACAGGGATTGGCTCCTACGAGCAGTACTTC

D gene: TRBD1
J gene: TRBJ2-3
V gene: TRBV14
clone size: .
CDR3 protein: CASSPQGASTDTQYF
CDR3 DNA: TGTGCCAGCAGTCCTCAGGGGGCGAGCACAGATACGCAGTATTTT

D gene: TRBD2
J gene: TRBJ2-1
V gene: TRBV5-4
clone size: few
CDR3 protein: CASSSFGRGGNEQFF
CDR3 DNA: TGTGCCAGCAGCTCATTCGGGCGGGGGGGCAATGAGCAGTTCTTC

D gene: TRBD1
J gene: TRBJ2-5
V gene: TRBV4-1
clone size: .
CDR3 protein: CASSQGQGWETQYF
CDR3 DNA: TGCGCCAGCAGCCAAGGACAGGGATGGGAGACCCAGTACTTC

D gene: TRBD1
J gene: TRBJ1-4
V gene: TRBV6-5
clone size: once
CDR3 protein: CASSLTGDGKKLFF
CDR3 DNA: TGTGCCAGCAGCTTGACAGGGGACGGGAAAAAACTGTTTTTT

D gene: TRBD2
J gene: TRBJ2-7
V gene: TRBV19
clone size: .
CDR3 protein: CASSMIPLAGVSYEQYF
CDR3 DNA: TGTGCCAGTAGTATGATACCGCTAGCGGGGGTCTCCTACGAGCAGTACTTC